Following are 19 T cell receptor beta chains from one sample sequenced in a study of graft-versus-host responses after intestinal transplantation. Clones were read by immunoSEQ multiplex PCR, and TCRdb kept only the in-frame ones, dropping some. The data contain about 39,000 clones, about 96% of them seen just once; the ten biggest clones take up less than 0.25%. For these TCRs, the target antigens are not known. The input for sequencing was unstimulated CD8+ T cells sorted from spleen or lymph node cells, taken before transplant. These TCRs come from a human donor who was the organ donor for an intestinal transplant.

The chain is built from TRBV30 and TRBJ1-1, with TRBD1 matching over 7 bases. There are 13 residues in the CDR3. The V and J ends lost 5 bases and 2 bases, in that order; junction bases with no gene match: 5. Germline lookup yields CDR1 GTSNPN and CDR2 SVGIG (reference sequence). This CDR3 is CAWGRGVNTEAFF. The CDR3 DNA sequence: TGTGCCTGGGGCAGGGGGGTCAACACTGAAGCTTTCTTT.

This chain uses TRBV30 with TRBJ1-1, with D unresolved. Germline V CDR1 and CDR2: GTSNPN, SVGIG (reference sequence). Trimming took off 0 bases at V and 0 bases at J, with 2 bases between the two ends. This CDR3 region has 12 residues. The CDR3 protein is CAWSVVNTEAFF. The CDR3 DNA reads TGTGCCTGGAGTGTCGTGAACACTGAAGCTTTCTTT.

The chain links TRBV5-1 to TRBJ2-7, with TRBD1 as a possible D gene (6 bases). There are 16 residues in the CDR3. V dropped 0 bases and J dropped 9 bases, with 22 bases sitting between them. Germline V CDR1 and CDR2: SGHRS, YFSETQ. CDR3 coding DNA: TGCGCCAGCAGCTTGGCGTTCGTTCCAGGGGTGGACGGGCAGTACTTC. The encoded protein is CASSLAFVPGVDGQYF.

CDR3 sequence reads: CASSFGGSYNEQFF. CDR3 coding DNA: TGTGCCAGCAGTTTCGGGGGTTCCTACAATGAGCAGTTCTTC. V and J are TRBV27 and TRBJ2-1, with a weak D call TRBD2 (6 bases). V lost 3 bases, J lost 1 base, and 7 bases lay in between. The CDR3 runs 14 residues. Per the germline V gene, CDR1 is MNHEY and CDR2 is SMNVEV (reference sequence).

The rearrangement uses TRBV7-6 and TRBJ2-3; maybe TRBD2 (7 bases). Germline V gene lookup returns CDR1 SGHVS and CDR2 FNYEAQ. The CDR3 length is 14 residues. With 3 bases removed from V and 4 bases from J, the gap between germline ends came to 11 bases. The CDR3 loop is CASSFEGGADTQYF. CDR3 sequence (DNA): TGTGCCAGCAGCTTCGAGGGGGGGGCAGATACGCAGTATTTT.

The V call is TRBV15, the J call TRBJ1-6; 8 bases line up with TRBD1. The CDR3 is 15 amino acids. Trimming took 1 base from V and 7 from J; bases not matched to a gene: 3. Per germline, CDR1 LNHNV and CDR2 YYDKDF (reference sequence). The CDR3 DNA sequence: TGTGCCACCAGCAGAGGAAGACAGGGGAATTCACCCCTCCACTTT. Translating gives CATSRGRQGNSPLHF.

The rearrangement joins TRBV19 to TRBJ2-7; 10 positions match TRBD1. The J segment lost 4 bases and the V segment lost 3 bases, leaving 6 bases of the junction unmatched. The germline V gene has CDR1 LNHDA and CDR2 SQIVND (reference sequence). The CDR3 consists of 15 residues. In DNA form, the CDR3 reads TGTGCCAGTAGTATGTCCGGGACAGGGGAGTACGAGCAGTACTTC. Residues: CASSMSGTGEYEQYF.

This clone was picked up one time. One end of the junction does not line up with germline, which may come from a read error. J is TRBJ1-1 and V is TRBV19; D is undetermined. CDR1 and CDR2 (germline): LNHDA, SQIVND (reference sequence). The CDR3 loop spans 15 amino acids. The CDR3 is CASCIGGRSFTEAFF. In nucleotides, the CDR3 is TGTGCCAGTTGTATTGGCGGCAGGTCGTTCACTGAAGCTTTCTTT.

The V gene is TRBV30, the J gene TRBJ1-1; no definite D call. Trimming cost V 2 bases and J 1 base, with 8 bases left between them. CDR3 size: 13 residues. Germline-derived CDR1 and CDR2 are GTSNPN and SVGIG (reference sequence). The CDR3 protein is CAWSLDQNTEAFF. The CDR3 bases are TGTGCCTGGAGTTTAGACCAGAACACTGAAGCTTTCTTT.

With respect to this clone: At one end, the junction sequence differs from germline, possibly due to a read error. The rearrangement joins TRBV4-1 to TRBJ2-7; 9 bases line up with TRBD1. This CDR3 has 16 amino acids. Germline CDR1 and CDR2: MGHRA and YSYEKL. The CDR3: CASSQPGTGNFYEQCF. CDR3 coding DNA: TGCGCCAGCAGCCAACCCGGGACAGGGAATTTTTACGAGCAGTGCTTC.

The chain joins TRBV5-4 to TRBJ2-7, with 9 bases fitting TRBD1. Germline values: CDR1 SGHNT, CDR2 YYREEE (reference sequence). This CDR3 is built from 16 residues. V shed 2 bases and J 2 bases; nucleotides not matched to a gene: 8. DNA for the CDR3: TGTGCCAGCAGCTTACAGGGGGCAGGGCCGCCCTACGAGCAGTACTTC. This codes for CASSLQGAGPPYEQYF.

The rearrangement joins TRBV11-2 to TRBJ1-6, with 7 bases lining up with TRBD1. The CDR3 sequence is 18 residues long. The V gene end was trimmed by 3 bases and the J gene end by 1 base; junction bases not matched to a gene: 9. In germline, CDR1 is SGHAT, CDR2 FQNNGV. Written as DNA, the CDR3 is TGTGCCAGCAGCTTTAACAGGGGTGGTAGATCCTATAATTCACCCCTCCACTTT. Residues: CASSFNRGGRSYNSPLHF.

V is TRBV7-9 and J is TRBJ2-1, with D possibly TRBD2 on 5 matching bases. Germline-derived CDR1 and CDR2 are SEHNR and FQNEAQ (reference sequence). V was cut by 3 bases and J by 0 bases, with 15 bases left in between. This CDR3 comprises 17 residues. The DNA for the CDR3 is TGTGCCAGCAGCTTTTCACCGGGGATTAGCTCCTACAATGAGCAGTTCTTC. Its protein is CASSFSPGISSYNEQFF.

V gene TRBV5-6 combines with J gene TRBJ2-1; D not certain. The V gene's germline CDR1 is SGHDT and CDR2 YYEEEE. The CDR3 totals 12 residues. V was trimmed by 2 bases and J by 4 bases, leaving 4 bases between them. The DNA of the CDR3 is TGTGCCAGCAGCTTCGGTTACAATGAGCAGTTCTTC. Translated, it gives CASSFGYNEQFF.

The genes are TRBV28 and TRBJ2-1; D perhaps matches TRBD2 (5 bases). The CDR3 totals 14 residues. Trimming removed 0 bases at V and 5 bases at J, with 8 bases between. Germline CDR1 is MDHEN and CDR2 is SYDVKM. The CDR3 reads CASSLWYGDNEQFF. CDR3 DNA sequence: TGTGCCAGCAGTTTATGGTACGGGGACAATGAGCAGTTCTTC.

The V gene is TRBV7-9, the J gene TRBJ2-5; 10 nucleotides align to TRBD2. CDR1 and CDR2 (germline): SEHNR, FQNEAQ (reference sequence). The V segment lost 5 bases and the J segment 6 bases; nucleotides outside the gene matches: 9. The CDR3 length is 15 residues. The CDR3 bases are TGTGCCAGCAGCCACGAGCGGGGGGGCCCCCAGACCCAGTACTTC. Residues: CASSHERGGPQTQYF.

V and J are TRBV6-5 and TRBJ2-3; 11 bases are shared with TRBD2. The CDR3 runs to 15 residues. Unmatched junction bases numbered 1, after V lost 0 bases and J lost 5 bases. Germline CDR1 reads MNHEY; CDR2 reads SVGAGI. The CDR3 region is CASSYSLAGVDTQYF. DNA of the CDR3: TGTGCCAGCAGTTACTCACTAGCGGGGGTAGATACGCAGTATTTT.

The chain employs TRBV7-8 and TRBJ2-7; D is unresolved. Germline values: CDR1 SGHVS, CDR2 FQNEAQ. The V gene lost 6 bases and the J gene lost 0 bases, with 6 bases spanning the gap. The CDR3 length is 12 residues. CDR3 coding DNA: TGTGCCAGCAGTTTCTCCTCCTACGAGCAGTACTTC. Encoded protein: CASSFSSYEQYF.

This chain joins TRBV5-5 and TRBJ1-2, with a possible D match to TRBD1 (6 bases). Trimming left V 0 bases short and J 4 bases short, with 13 bases between. The CDR3 is 15 residues long. Germline loops: CDR1 SGHKS, CDR2 YYEKEE (reference sequence). The CDR3 coding sequence is TGTGCCAGCAGCTTGGATTTCGGGGGCAGCTATGGCTACACCTTC. Amino acid sequence: CASSLDFGGSYGYTF.